One and the same sample provided the 21 T cell receptor beta chains below, sequenced in a study of molecular identifiers for immune sequencing clone quantification. TCRdb reprocessed the PCR reads with MiXCR, giving one entry per CDR3 protein. There are about 89,000 distinct CDR3 sequences in the sample; 19% occur only once, and around 0.8% lies in the top ten. Sequenced material: naive CD8+ T cells from blood, with Jurkat cell RNA spiked in. Regarding subset: FACS-sorted CD8+CD4-CCR7+CD45RA+ naive T cells. These receptors were collected from a human donor in good health. Some libraries in this study had Jurkat cell RNA spiked in.

This clonotype has just a few counts. This chain joins TRBV19 and TRBJ2-1; TRBD2 agrees at 11 bases. Losses at the gene ends were 5 bases for V and 0 bases for J; bases not matched to a gene: 6. The CDR3 is made up of 17 amino acids. The germline V gene encodes CDR1 LNHDA and CDR2 SQIVND (reference sequence). CDR3 region: CASSPLAGGRSYNEQFF. As DNA, the CDR3 is TGTGCCAGTAGTCCCCTAGCGGGGGGACGCTCCTACAATGAGCAGTTCTTC.

About this clonotype itself: A much larger clone is a single base away; this may be a read error. V is TRBV20-1 and J is TRBJ1-1; D is undetermined. Germline CDR1 reads DFQATT; CDR2 reads SNEGSKA (reference sequence). The CDR3 has 11 amino acids. DNA for the CDR3: TGCAGTACTAGTCTGATCGATGAAGCTTTCTTT. Protein sequence: CSTSLIDEAFF.

The V gene is TRBV7-9, the J gene TRBJ2-3; 15 bases align to TRBD2. The CDR3 has 16 residues. CDR1 is SEHNR and CDR2 is FQNEAQ in the germline V gene (reference sequence). Trimming took 3 bases from V and 7 from J; bases not matched to a gene: 5. DNA for the CDR3: TGTGCCAGCAGCTTCGGACTAGCGGGGGGGCTGCATACGCAGTATTTT. This sequence encodes CASSFGLAGGLHTQYF. Full variable domain (remainder filled in from reference TRBV7-9 and TRBJ2-3): DTGVSQNPRHKITKRGQNVTFRCDPISEHNRLYWYRQTLGQGPEFLTYFQNEAQLEKSRLLSDRFSAERPKGSFSTLEIQRTEQGDSAMYLCASSFGLAGGLHTQYFGPGTRLTVL.

This clonotype was detected many times. The chain joins TRBV7-9 to TRBJ1-1, with D hard to call. V lost 3 bases to trimming and J lost 5 bases, with 10 bases between them. Germline loops: CDR1 SEHNR, CDR2 FQNEAQ (reference sequence). There are 13 residues in the CDR3. The CDR3 DNA sequence: TGTGCCAGCAGCTTCGGACTTGGGACTGAAGCTTTCTTT. Translated, it gives CASSFGLGTEAFF. Filled out from reference TRBV7-9 and TRBJ1-1, the complete variable domain reads DTGVSQNPRHKITKRGQNVTFRCDPISEHNRLYWYRQTLGQGPEFLTYFQNEAQLEKSRLLSDRFSAERPKGSFSTLEIQRTEQGDSAMYLCASSFGLGTEAFFGQGTRLTVV.

Regarding this clonotype: The junction and the germline gene differ at one end; a read error may be behind it. V is TRBV12-3 or TRBV12-4 and J is TRBJ2-7; D unresolved. The CDR3 sequence is 12 residues long. This chain's CDR3 is CVSSLGRYEQYF. CDR3 bases: TGTGTCAGCAGTTTGGGCAGGTACGAGCAGTACTTC.

This clonotype has ten or more counts. The V and J genes are TRBV24-1 and TRBJ2-1; D might be TRBD2 (5 bases). Germline CDR1 and CDR2: KGHDR and SFDVKD. V was cut by 2 bases and J by 0 bases, with 10 bases left in between. This CDR3 is 16 amino acids long. CDR3 in DNA: TGTGCCACCAGTGATTCGGTGGCGGGCTCCTACAATGAGCAGTTCTTC. Residues: CATSDSVAGSYNEQFF.

This clonotype was counted many times. The CDR3 coding sequence is TGTGCCAGCAGCTTAGCGGTCGGGGCTAACCGGGAGAGGGGTCAGCCCCAGCATTTT. This sequence encodes CASSLAVGANRERGQPQHF. The chain combines TRBV7-9 with TRBJ1-5; the D gene is possibly TRBD1 (5 bases). There are 19 residues in the CDR3. Germline-derived CDR1 and CDR2 are SEHNR and FQNEAQ (reference sequence). The ends were cut back, 0 bases at V and 6 bases at J, with 24 bases in the middle. Drawing the rest from reference TRBV7-9 and TRBJ1-5, the complete variable domain is DTGVSQNPRHKITKRGQNVTFRCDPISEHNRLYWYRQTLGQGPEFLTYFQNEAQLEKSRLLSDRFSAERPKGSFSTLEIQRTEQGDSAMYLCASSLAVGANRERGQPQHFGDGTRLSIL.

This clonotype appeared many times. The chain carries TRBV7-9 and TRBJ1-1; 9 bases align to TRBD1. After removal of 4 bases from V and 0 bases from J, the junction contained 9 bases not matched to a gene. The CDR3 has 17 amino acids. Per germline, CDR1 SEHNR and CDR2 FQNEAQ (reference sequence). CDR3 DNA sequence: TGTGCCAGCAGCTCCGTCCCGGGACAGGGAATGAACACTGAAGCTTTCTTT. It translates to CASSSVPGQGMNTEAFF.

This clonotype has just one count. With a much larger clone just one base away, this may be a read error. The chain couples TRBV20-1 to TRBJ2-3, with 7 bases fitting TRBD2. Germline V gene data show CDR1 as DFQATT and CDR2 as SNEGSKA (reference sequence). The CDR3 totals 14 residues. The CDR3 protein is CSRSGGLSTDTRYF. The CDR3, as DNA: TGCAGCAGGTCGGGGGGACTAAGCACAGATACGCGGTATTTT.

Regarding this clonotype: This sequence may be a read error, since a much larger clone differs from it by one base. V and J are TRBV5-5 and TRBJ2-7; TRBD1 matches 7 bases. Germline CDR1 SGHKS, CDR2 YYEKEE (reference sequence). Unmatched junction bases numbered 8, after V lost 3 bases and J lost 5 bases. The CDR3 contains 14 residues. This CDR3 reads CASSSGPTGDEQYF. The CDR3 DNA reads TGTGCCAGCAGCTCGGGGCCCACAGGGGACGAGCAGTACTTC.

About this clonotype itself: A clone one base away is much larger, so this may be a read error. This chain uses TRBV20-1 with TRBJ2-7, with 8 bases fitting TRBD2. Germline-derived CDR1 and CDR2 are DFQATT and SNEGSKA (reference sequence). Trimming took 0 bases from V and 3 from J; bases not matched to a gene: 7. This CDR3 is 15 amino acids long. CDR3 loop: CSARDTSGSYYEQYF. CDR3 nucleotides: TGCAGTGCTAGAGATACTAGCGGTAGTTACTACGAGCAGTACTTC.

This clonotype was counted many times. This chain joins TRBV3-1 and TRBJ2-3; D not resolved. Trimming removed 2 bases at V and 3 bases at J, with 6 bases between. CDR1 is LGHDT and CDR2 is YNNKEL in the germline V gene (reference sequence). The CDR3 is 13 residues long. The CDR3 reads CASSQLPTDTQYF. The CDR3 DNA sequence: TGTGCCAGCAGCCAATTGCCAACAGATACGCAGTATTTT.

This clonotype was counted many times. This rearrangement joins TRBV7-9 to TRBJ2-1; maybe TRBD2 (6 bases). The V end was cut by 6 bases, the J end by 5 bases, with 17 bases between. CDR1 and CDR2 (germline): SEHNR, FQNEAQ (reference sequence). The CDR3 has 15 residues. CDR3 coding DNA: TGTGCCAGCAGGGGGCCGGTGGTAGCGGACAATGAGCAGTTCTTC. Protein sequence: CASRGPVVADNEQFF.

The chain combines TRBV7-9 with TRBJ2-7, with a tentative D call TRBD1 (6 bases). The CDR3 runs 15 residues. Trimming took off 6 bases at V and 4 bases at J, with 19 bases between the two ends. Looked up from germline, CDR1 is SEHNR and CDR2 is FQNEAQ (reference sequence). The CDR3 reads CASSPSARQAYEQYF. Written as DNA, the CDR3 is TGTGCCAGCAGTCCCTCGGCCCGACAGGCGTACGAGCAGTACTTC.

This clonotype was detected ten times or more. The rearrangement links TRBV12-3 or TRBV12-4 to TRBJ2-7; TRBD2 agrees at 8 bases. J lost 2 bases, V lost 6 bases, and 9 bases had no gene match. CDR3 length: 15 amino acids. The CDR3 nucleotides are TGTGCCAGCAGATCGGCGGGGGGACTTCCCTACGAGCAGTACTTC. It translates to CASRSAGGLPYEQYF.

V and J are TRBV27 and TRBJ2-3, with TRBD2 identical over 11 bases. CDR1 is MNHEY, CDR2 SMNVEV, per germline (reference sequence). The CDR3 has 15 residues. The V and J ends lost 4 bases and 6 bases, in that order; junction bases with no gene match: 6. The DNA for the CDR3 is TGTGCCAGCAGTTCCTTCCCTAGCGGGAGGGATACGCAGTATTTT. It yields the protein CASSSFPSGRDTQYF.

This chain connects TRBV4-1 to TRBJ2-7; tentative D call: TRBD2 (8 bases). The CDR3 contains 15 residues. Germline V gene data show CDR1 as MGHRA and CDR2 as YSYEKL. Trimming left V 4 bases short and J 5 bases short, with 18 bases between. CDR3 amino acids: CASSPREGASDEQYF. CDR3 in DNA: TGCGCCAGCAGCCCCCGGGAGGGGGCGTCGGACGAGCAGTACTTC.

This clonotype showed up many times. This chain connects TRBV25-1 to TRBJ2-1; D is possibly TRBD1 (6 bases). Trimming shortened V by 4 bases and J by 4 bases, and 14 bases separated the two germline ends. The CDR3 spans 15 residues. Germline CDR1 MGHDK, CDR2 SYGVNS. CDR3 in amino acids: CASSGSEGGYNEQFF. The CDR3 DNA reads TGTGCCAGCAGTGGGAGCGAAGGGGGATACAATGAGCAGTTCTTC.

This clonotype was found many times. The chain recombines TRBV7-2 with TRBJ1-5, with 7 bases fitting TRBD1. The CDR3 is 15 amino acids. Per germline, CDR1 SGHTA and CDR2 FQGNSA. V shed 4 bases, J shed 5 bases, and the junction held 8 bases outside the gene matches. CDR3 residues: CASSSRTGDDQPQHF. CDR3 bases: TGTGCCAGCAGCTCACGAACAGGGGATGATCAGCCCCAGCATTTT.

This clonotype was picked up one time. This may arise from a read error, as a much more abundant clone is one base away. V gene TRBV28 combines with J gene TRBJ1-2; 12 bases agree with TRBD1. CDR1 MDHEN and CDR2 SYDVKM come from the germline V gene. The CDR3 loop spans 13 amino acids. As DNA, the CDR3 is TGTACCAGCAGTAGGGACAGGGGGCCTATCTACACCTTC. It specifies CTSSRDRGPIYTF.

This clonotype was detected many times. This chain connects TRBV27 to TRBJ1-5; D unclear. V was shortened by 0 bases and J by 0 bases, with 3 bases between the two germline ends. The germline gives CDR1 MNHEY, CDR2 SMNVEV (reference sequence). The CDR3 has 14 residues. As DNA, the CDR3 is TGTGCCAGCAGTTTATCCGGTAGCAATCAGCCCCAGCATTTT. Encoded protein: CASSLSGSNQPQHF.